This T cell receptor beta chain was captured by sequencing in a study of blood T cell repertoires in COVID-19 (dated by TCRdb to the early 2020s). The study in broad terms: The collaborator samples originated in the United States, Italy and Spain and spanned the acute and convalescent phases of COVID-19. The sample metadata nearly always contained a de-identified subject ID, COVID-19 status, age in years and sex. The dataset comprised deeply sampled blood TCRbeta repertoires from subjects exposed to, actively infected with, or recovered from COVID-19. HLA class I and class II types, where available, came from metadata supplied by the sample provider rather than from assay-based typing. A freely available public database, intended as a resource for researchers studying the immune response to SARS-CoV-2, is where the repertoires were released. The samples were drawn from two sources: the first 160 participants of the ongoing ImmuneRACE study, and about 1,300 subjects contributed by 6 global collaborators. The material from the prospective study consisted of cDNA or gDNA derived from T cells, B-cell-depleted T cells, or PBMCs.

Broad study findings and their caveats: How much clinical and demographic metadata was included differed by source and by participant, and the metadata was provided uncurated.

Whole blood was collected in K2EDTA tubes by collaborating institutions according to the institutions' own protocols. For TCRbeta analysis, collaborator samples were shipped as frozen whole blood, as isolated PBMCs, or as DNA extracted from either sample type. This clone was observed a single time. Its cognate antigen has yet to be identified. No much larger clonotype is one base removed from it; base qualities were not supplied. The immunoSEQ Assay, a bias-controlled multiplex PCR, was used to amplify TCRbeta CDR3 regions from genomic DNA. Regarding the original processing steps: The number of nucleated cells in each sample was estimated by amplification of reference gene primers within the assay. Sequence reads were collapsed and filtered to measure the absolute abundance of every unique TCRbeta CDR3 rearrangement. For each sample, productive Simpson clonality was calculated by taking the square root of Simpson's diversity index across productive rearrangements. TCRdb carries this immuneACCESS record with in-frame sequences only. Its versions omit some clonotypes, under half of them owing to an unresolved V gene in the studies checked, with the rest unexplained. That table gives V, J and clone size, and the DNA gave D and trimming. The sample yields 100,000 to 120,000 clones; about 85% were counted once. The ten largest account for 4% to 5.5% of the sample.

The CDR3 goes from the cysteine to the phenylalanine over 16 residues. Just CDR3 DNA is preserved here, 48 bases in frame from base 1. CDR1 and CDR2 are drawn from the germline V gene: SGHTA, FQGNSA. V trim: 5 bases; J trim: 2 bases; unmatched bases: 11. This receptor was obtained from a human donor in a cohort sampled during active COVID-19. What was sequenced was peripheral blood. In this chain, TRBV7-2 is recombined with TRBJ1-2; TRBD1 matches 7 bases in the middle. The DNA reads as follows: TGTGCCAGCAGCCTCAATTCGCCGGGACAGAACTATGGCTACACCTTC. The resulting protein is CASSLNSPGQNYGYTF.